The present TCR beta chain was sequenced within a study of cytomegalovirus exposure and HLA in healthy donors. Whole-study results and caveats: A later analysis by the authors found several of the most significant clusters apparently linked to common viral pathogens.

PCR employed 60 Vbeta and 13 Jbeta primers. Using immunoSEQ multiplex PCR, the repertoire was profiled, and TCRdb retains in-frame clones only, with some absent. The sample lists 120,000 or so clones; around 80% were seen once. With regard to this clone: What it binds is not known.

The CDR3 length is 15 residues. Germline V CDR1 and CDR2: SGHRS, YFSETQ. V dropped 3 bases and J dropped 6; count of bases not matched to a gene: 6. This chain joins TRBV5-1 and TRBJ2-2, with 9 bases matching TRBD2. Sequencing was carried out using PBMCs. The receptor was derived from a female donor in good health and CMV-seronegative. In nucleotides, the CDR3 is TGCGCCAGCAGCTCCACTAGCGGGCCCGCCGGGGAGCTGTTTTTT. This sequence encodes CASSSTSGPAGELFF.